One T cell receptor beta chain is described in this entry. Its recognized antigen is unknown. Base quality data are lacking; no much larger clone is found one base away. The data belong to a study of blood T cell repertoires in COVID-19 (dated by TCRdb to the early 2020s). Background for the entire study: Samples from collaborators originated in the United States, Italy and Spain and spanned both the acute and convalescent phases of COVID-19. The prospective study material was composed of cDNA or gDNA derived from T cells, B-cell-depleted T cells, or PBMCs. Deeply sampled blood TCRbeta repertoires from subjects exposed to, actively infected with, or recovered from COVID-19 were included in the dataset. The repertoires were released in a freely available public database meant as a resource for research on the immune response to SARS-CoV-2. The samples were drawn from the first 160 participants of the ongoing ImmuneRACE study and from about 1,200 subjects provided by 6 global collaborators. A de-identified subject ID, COVID-19 status, age in years and sex were almost always included in the sample metadata. Where available, HLA class I and class II types were taken from metadata supplied by the sample provider and were not determined by assay-based typing.

The CDR3 runs 13 amino acids, cysteine and phenylalanine included. Just CDR3 DNA is preserved here, 39 bases in frame from base 1. After removal of 5 bases from V and 5 bases from J, the junction retains 6 bases not matched to a gene. The germline V gene (reference sequence) gives CDR1 as SGHKS and CDR2 as YYEKEE. The immunoSEQ Assay, a bias-controlled multiplex PCR, was used to amplify TCRbeta CDR3 regions from genomic DNA. The study's own analysis went as follows. The number of nucleated cells in each sample was estimated by amplification of reference gene primers within the assay. To quantify the absolute abundance of each unique TCRbeta CDR3 rearrangement, sequence reads were collapsed and filtered. Productive Simpson clonality was computed per sample as the square root of Simpson's diversity index over productive rearrangements. This immuneACCESS table, as held by TCRdb, lists in-frame sequences with V and J called but not all clones. Of the missing ones, under half trace to an unresolved V gene in checked studies; the others have no known cause. V and J calls and clone size follow that table, whereas D and trimming were derived from the DNA. Counted in this sample were under 250,000 clones; 82% of them appeared once. The ten largest account for around 5% of the sample.

The study at large found these results: The amount of clinical and demographic metadata varied by source and participant and was provided uncurated.

The collaborating institutions used their own protocols to collect whole blood in K2EDTA tubes. For TCRbeta analysis, collaborator samples were shipped as frozen whole blood, as isolated PBMCs, or as DNA extracted from either sample type. Sequenced: peripheral blood. The chain is made from TRBV5-5 and TRBJ2-7, and 8 bases in between align with TRBD1. This receptor was taken from a woman between 70 and 85 years old with acute or convalescent COVID-19. The nucleotides read TGTGCCAGCAGACGACAGGGGACCGACGAGCAGTACTTC. Translated, it gives CASRRQGTDEQYF.